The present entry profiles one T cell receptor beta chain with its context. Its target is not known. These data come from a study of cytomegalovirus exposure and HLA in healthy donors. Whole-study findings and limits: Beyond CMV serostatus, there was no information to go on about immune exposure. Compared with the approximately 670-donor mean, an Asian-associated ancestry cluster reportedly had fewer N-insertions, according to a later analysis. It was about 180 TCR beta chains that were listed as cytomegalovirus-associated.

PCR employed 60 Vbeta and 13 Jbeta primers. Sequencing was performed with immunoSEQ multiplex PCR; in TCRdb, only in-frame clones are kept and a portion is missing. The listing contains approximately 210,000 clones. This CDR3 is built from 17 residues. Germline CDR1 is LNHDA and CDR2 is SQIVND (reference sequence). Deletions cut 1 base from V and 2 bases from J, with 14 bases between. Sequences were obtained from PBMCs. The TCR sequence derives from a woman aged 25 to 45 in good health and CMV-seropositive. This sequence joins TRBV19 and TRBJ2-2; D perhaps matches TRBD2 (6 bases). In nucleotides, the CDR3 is TGTGCCAGTAGTATAGCCTTTAGCGGAACCAACACCGGGGAGCTGTTTTTT. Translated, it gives CASSIAFSGTNTGELFF.